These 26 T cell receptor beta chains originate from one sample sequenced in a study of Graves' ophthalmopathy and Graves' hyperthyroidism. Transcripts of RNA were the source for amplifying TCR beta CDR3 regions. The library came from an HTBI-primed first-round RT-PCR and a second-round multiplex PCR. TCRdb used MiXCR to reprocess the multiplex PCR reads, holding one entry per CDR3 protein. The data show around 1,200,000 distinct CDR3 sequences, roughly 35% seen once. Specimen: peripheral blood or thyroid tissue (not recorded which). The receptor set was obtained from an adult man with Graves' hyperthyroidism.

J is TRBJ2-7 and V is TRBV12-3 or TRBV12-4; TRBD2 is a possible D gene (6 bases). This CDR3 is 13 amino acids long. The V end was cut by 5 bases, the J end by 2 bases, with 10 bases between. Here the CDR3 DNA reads TGTGCCAGCAGTATTAGCGGTCCCTACGAGCAGTACTTC. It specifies CASSISGPYEQYF.

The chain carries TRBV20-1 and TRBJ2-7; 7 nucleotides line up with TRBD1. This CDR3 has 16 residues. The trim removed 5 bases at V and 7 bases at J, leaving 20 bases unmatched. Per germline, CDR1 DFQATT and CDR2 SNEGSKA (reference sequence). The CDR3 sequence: CSAPYIQRTGRGEQYF. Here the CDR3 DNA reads TGCAGTGCTCCCTATATCCAACGGACAGGCCGCGGGGAGCAGTACTTC.

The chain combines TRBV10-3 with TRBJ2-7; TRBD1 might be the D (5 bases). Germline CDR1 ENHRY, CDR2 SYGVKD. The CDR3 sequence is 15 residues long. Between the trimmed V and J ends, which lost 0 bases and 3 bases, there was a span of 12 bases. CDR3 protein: CAISESGRANYEQYF. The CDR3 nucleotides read TGTGCCATCAGTGAGTCGGGCAGGGCGAACTACGAGCAGTACTTC.

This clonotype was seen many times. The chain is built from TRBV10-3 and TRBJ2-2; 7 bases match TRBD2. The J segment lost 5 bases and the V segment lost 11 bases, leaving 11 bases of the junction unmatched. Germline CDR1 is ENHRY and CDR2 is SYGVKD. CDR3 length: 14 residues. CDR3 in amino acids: CAFGSLGGTGELFF. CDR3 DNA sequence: TGTGCCTTTGGGTCACTCGGGGGGACCGGGGAGCTGTTTTTT.

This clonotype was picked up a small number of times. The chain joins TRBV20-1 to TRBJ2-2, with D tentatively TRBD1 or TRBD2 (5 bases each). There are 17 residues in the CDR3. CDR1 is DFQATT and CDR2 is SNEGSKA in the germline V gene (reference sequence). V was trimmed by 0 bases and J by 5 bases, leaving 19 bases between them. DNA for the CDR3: TGCAGTGCTAGAGATCTCCTTGGGGGAGAGGTGACCGGGGAGCTGTTTTTT. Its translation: CSARDLLGGEVTGELFF.

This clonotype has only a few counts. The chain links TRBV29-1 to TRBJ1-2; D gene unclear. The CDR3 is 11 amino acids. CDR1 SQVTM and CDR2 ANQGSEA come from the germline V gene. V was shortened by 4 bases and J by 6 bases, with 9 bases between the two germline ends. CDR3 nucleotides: TGCAGCGTTGTTGGCGGAGATGGCTACACCTTC. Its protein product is CSVVGGDGYTF.

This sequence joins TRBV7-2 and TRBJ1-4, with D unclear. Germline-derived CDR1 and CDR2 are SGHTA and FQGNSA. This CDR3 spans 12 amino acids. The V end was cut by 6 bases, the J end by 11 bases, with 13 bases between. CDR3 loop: CASRLTREKLFF. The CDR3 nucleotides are TGTGCCAGCAGATTGACAAGGGAGAAACTGTTTTTT.

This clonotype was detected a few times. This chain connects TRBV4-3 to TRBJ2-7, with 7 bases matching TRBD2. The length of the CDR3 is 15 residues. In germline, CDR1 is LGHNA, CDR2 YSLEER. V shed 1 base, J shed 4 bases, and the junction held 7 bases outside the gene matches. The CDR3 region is CASSQAAGELYEQYF. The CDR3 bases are TGCGCCAGCAGCCAAGCTGCGGGGGAGCTGTACGAGCAGTACTTC.

As DNA, the CDR3 is TGTGCCAGTGGACAGGGGGCAGAGACCCAGTACTTC. Amino acid sequence: CASGQGAETQYF. This rearrangement joins TRBV7-7 to TRBJ2-5; TRBD1 aligns across 11 bases. Germline V gene lookup returns CDR1 SSHAT and CDR2 FNYEAQ (reference sequence). The CDR3 consists of 12 residues. V lost 9 bases to trimming and J lost 4 bases; unmatched junction nucleotides: 1.

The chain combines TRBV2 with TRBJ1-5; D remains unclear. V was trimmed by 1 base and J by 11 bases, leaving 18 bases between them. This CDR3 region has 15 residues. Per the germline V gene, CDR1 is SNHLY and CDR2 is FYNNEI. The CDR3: CASSEGVTSVQTQHF. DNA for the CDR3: TGTGCCAGCAGTGAAGGGGTGACTAGCGTCCAGACCCAGCATTTT. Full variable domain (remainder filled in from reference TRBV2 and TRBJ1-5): EPEVTQTPSHQVTQMGQEVILRCVPISNHLYFYWYRQILGQKVEFLVSFYNNEISEKSEIFDDQFSVERPDGSNFTLKIRSTKLEDSAMYFCASSEGVTSVQTQHFGDGTRLSIL.

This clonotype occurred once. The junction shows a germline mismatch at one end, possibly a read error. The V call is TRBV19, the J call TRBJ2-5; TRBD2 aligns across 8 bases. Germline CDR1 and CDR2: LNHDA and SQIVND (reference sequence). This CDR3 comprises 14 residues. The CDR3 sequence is CARRPGAREGTQYF. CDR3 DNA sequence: TGTGCCCGTAGACCAGGGGCCCGGGAGGGGACCCAGTACTTC.

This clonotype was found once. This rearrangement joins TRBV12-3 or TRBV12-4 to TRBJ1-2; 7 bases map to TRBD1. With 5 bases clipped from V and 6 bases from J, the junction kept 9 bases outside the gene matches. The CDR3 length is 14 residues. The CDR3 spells CASSPLDREDGYTF. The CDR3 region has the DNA TGTGCCAGCAGTCCCCTAGACAGGGAGGATGGCTACACCTTC.

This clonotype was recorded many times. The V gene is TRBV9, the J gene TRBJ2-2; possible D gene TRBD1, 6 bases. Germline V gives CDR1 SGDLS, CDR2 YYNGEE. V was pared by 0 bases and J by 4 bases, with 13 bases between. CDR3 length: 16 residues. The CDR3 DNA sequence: TGTGCCAGCAGCGTAGTTATTGGGGGCGGCACCGGGGAGCTGTTTTTT. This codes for CASSVVIGGGTGELFF. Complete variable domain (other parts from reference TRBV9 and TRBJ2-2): DSGVTQTPKHLITATGQRVTLRCSPRSGDLSVYWYQQSLDQGLQFLIQYYNGEERAKGNILERFSAQQFPDLHSELNLSSLELGDSALYFCASSVVIGGGTGELFFGEGSRLTVL.

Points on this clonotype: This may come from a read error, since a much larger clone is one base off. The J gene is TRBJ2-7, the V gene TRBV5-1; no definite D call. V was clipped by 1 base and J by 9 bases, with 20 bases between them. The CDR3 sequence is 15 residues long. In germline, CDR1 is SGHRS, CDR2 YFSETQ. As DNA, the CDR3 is TGCGCCAGCAGCTTGCCGCGGACGGTGGAAGGTGTGCAGTACTTC. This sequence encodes CASSLPRTVEGVQYF.

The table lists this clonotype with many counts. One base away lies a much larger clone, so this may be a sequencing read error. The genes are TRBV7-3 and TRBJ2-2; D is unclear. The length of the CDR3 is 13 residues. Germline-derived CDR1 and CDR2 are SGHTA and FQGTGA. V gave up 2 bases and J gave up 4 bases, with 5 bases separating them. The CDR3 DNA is TGTGCCAGCAGCTTAGTAGCCACCGGGGAGCTGTTTTTT. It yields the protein CASSLVATGELFF.

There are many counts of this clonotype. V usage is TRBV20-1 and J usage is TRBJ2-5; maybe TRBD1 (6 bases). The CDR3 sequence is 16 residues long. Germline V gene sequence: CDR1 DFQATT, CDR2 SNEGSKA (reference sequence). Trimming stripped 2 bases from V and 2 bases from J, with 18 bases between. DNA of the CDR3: TGCAGTGCTAGACGTAAAGGGGGACATAGACAAGAGACCCAGTACTTC. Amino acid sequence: CSARRKGGHRQETQYF.

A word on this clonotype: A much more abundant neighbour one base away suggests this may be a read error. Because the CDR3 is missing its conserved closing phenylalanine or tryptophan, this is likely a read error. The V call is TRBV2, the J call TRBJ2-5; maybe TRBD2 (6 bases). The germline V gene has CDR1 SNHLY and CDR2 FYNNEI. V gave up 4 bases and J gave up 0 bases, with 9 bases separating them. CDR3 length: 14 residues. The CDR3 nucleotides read TGTGCCAGCAGTGGCGGGGCGTACCAAGAGACCCAGTACATC. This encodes CASSGGAYQETQYI.

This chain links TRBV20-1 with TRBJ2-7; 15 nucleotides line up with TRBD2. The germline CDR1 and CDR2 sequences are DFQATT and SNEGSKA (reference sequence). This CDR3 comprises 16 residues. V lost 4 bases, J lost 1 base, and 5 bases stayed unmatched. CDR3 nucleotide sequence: TGCAGTGCTATTGCCGGGACTAGCGGGAGGTCCTACGAGCAGTACTTC. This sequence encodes CSAIAGTSGRSYEQYF.

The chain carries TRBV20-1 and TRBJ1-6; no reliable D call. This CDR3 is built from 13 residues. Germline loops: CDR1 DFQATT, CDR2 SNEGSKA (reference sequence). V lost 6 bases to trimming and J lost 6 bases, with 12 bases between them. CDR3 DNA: TGCAGTGCCAAATTTGGGGTTAATTCACCCCTCCACTTT. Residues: CSAKFGVNSPLHF.

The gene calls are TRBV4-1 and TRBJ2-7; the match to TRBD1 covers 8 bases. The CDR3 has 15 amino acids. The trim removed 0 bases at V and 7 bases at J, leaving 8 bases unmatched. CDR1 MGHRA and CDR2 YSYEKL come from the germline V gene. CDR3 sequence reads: CASSQEGQGAWEQYF. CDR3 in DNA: TGCGCCAGCAGCCAAGAAGGGCAGGGGGCTTGGGAGCAGTACTTC.

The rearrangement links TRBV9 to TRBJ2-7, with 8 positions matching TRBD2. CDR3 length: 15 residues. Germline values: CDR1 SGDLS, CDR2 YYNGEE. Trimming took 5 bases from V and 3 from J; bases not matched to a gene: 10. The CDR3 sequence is CASSFSGRAGYEQYF. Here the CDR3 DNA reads TGTGCCAGCAGTTTCTCCGGGAGGGCAGGCTACGAGCAGTACTTC.

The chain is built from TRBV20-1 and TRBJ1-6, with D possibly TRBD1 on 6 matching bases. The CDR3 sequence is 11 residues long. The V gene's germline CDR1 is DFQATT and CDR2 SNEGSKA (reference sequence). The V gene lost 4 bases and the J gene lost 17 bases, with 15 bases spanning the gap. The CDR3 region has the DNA TGCAGTGCTACTAGAGGGGGGCTAATCCACTTT. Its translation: CSATRGGLIHF.

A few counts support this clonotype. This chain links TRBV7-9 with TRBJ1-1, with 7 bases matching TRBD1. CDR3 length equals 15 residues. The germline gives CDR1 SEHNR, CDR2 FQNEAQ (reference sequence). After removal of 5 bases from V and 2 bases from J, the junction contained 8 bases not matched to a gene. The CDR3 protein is CASSIGQDSNTEAFF. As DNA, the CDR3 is TGTGCCAGCAGCATCGGACAGGACTCTAACACTGAAGCTTTCTTT.

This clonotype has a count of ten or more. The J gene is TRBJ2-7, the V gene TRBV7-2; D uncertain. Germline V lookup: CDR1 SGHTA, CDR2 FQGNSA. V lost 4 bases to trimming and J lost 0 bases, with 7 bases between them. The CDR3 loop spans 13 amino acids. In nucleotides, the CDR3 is TGTGCCAGCAGCTCTCTGAGCTCCTACGAGCAGTACTTC. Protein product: CASSSLSSYEQYF.

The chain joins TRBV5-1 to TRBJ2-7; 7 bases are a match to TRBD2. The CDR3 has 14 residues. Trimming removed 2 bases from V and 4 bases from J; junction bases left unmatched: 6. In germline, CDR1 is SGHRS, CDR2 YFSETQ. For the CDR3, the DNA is TGCGCCAGCAGCTTTTTCAGGGAGGGATACGAGCAGTACTTC. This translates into CASSFFREGYEQYF.

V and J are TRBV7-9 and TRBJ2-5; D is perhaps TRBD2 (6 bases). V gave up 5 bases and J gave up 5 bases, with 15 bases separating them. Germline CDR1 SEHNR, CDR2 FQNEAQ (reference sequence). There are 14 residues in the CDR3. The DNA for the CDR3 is TGTGCCAGCAGCAGGATAGCGGACGGCGAGACCCAGTACTTC. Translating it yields CASSRIADGETQYF.